Following are 8 T cell receptor beta chains from one sample sequenced in a study of blood T cell repertoires in COVID-19. Sequenced by immunoSEQ multiplex PCR; TCRdb stores in-frame clones only, minus some. The repertoire holds 96,000 or so clones, with roughly 81% as singletons. Material for sequencing was peripheral blood. These TCRs come from a man older than 75 with COVID-19, enrolled during active disease.

The rearrangement uses TRBV18 and TRBJ1-6, with 10 bases aligning to TRBD1. The germline V gene has CDR1 KGHSH and CDR2 LQKENI. The V gene end was trimmed by 3 bases and the J gene end by 10 bases; junction bases not matched to a gene: 6. The CDR3 length is 15 residues. CDR3 residues: CASSPPPGQGSPLHF. CDR3 coding DNA: TGTGCCAGCTCACCGCCCCCGGGACAGGGGTCACCCCTCCACTTT.

The J gene is TRBJ1-1, the V gene TRBV7-6; 11 bases fit TRBD1. CDR1 and CDR2 from the germline V gene are SGHVS and FNYEAQ. J lost 0 bases, V lost 4 bases, and 1 base had no gene match. The CDR3 has 15 residues. CDR3 sequence: CASSSGQGVNTEAFF. The DNA of the CDR3 is TGTGCCAGCAGCTCGGGACAGGGGGTGAACACTGAAGCTTTCTTT.

V and J are TRBV6-2 or TRBV6-3 and TRBJ1-5; weak D call: TRBD1 (5 bases). This CDR3 has 16 residues. Germline CDR1 is MNHEY and CDR2 is SVGEGT. The V end lost 1 base, the J end lost 2 bases, and 12 bases lay between the germline ends. Written as DNA, the CDR3 is TGTGCCAGCAGTTACTACGATTGGGGGGGCAATCAGCCCCAGCATTTT. As protein: CASSYYDWGGNQPQHF.

The rearrangement joins TRBV29-1 to TRBJ1-6; 7 nucleotides agree with TRBD1. The CDR3 totals 14 residues. The V gene's germline CDR1 is SQVTM and CDR2 ANQGSEA. V dropped 6 bases and J dropped 7; count of bases not matched to a gene: 9. The CDR3 DNA sequence: TGCAGCGTCCGCTTGACAGGGATGAATTCACCCCTCCACTTT. Translated: CSVRLTGMNSPLHF.

The chain recombines TRBV19 with TRBJ2-5; the match to TRBD1 covers 7 bases. V trimming: 4 bases; J trimming: 2 bases; junction bases outside the gene matches: 7. This CDR3 is built from 15 residues. Germline V gene data show CDR1 as LNHDA and CDR2 as SQIVND (reference sequence). The CDR3 reads CASSKGQQIQETQYF. The CDR3 nucleotides are TGTGCCAGTAGTAAGGGACAGCAGATACAAGAGACCCAGTACTTC.

The chain uses TRBV29-1 and TRBJ2-2; TRBD2 matches 10 bases. Trimming removed 6 bases from V and 4 bases from J; junction bases left unmatched: 11. Germline assignment: CDR1 SQVTM and CDR2 ANQGSEA. There are 16 residues in the CDR3. In DNA, the CDR3 is TGCAGCGTGGGGAGATTAGCGGGGGGTGGCACCGGGGAGCTGTTTTTT. Amino acid sequence: CSVGRLAGGGTGELFF.

V gene TRBV7-2 combines with J gene TRBJ1-1; D is perhaps TRBD1 (5 bases). Trimming left V 5 bases short and J 4 bases short, with 17 bases between. From germline, CDR1 is SGHTA and CDR2 FQGNSA. This CDR3 has 15 residues. The CDR3 DNA is TGTGCCAGCAGCCTTTCTACGCAGGGAGGCACTGAAGCTTTCTTT. This translates into CASSLSTQGGTEAFF.

V usage is TRBV6-2 or TRBV6-3 and J usage is TRBJ2-2, with D uncertain. Germline values: CDR1 MNHEY, CDR2 SVGEGT. This CDR3 has 12 residues. Between the trimmed V and J ends, which lost 2 bases and 6 bases, there was a span of 4 bases. As DNA, the CDR3 is TGTGCCAGCAGTTACCATCCCGGGGAGCTGTTTTTT. Protein product: CASSYHPGELFF.